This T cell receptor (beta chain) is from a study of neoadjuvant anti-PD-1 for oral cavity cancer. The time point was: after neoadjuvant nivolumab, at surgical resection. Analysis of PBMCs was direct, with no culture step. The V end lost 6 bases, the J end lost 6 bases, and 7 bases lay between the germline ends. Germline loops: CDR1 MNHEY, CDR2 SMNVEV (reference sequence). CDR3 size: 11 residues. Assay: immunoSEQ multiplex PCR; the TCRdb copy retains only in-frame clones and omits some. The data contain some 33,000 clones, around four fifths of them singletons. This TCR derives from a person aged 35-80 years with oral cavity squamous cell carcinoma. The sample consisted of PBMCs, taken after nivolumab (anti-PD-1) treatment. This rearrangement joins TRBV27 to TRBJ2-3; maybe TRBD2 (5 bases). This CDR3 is CASRRGDTQYF. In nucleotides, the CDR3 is TGTGCCAGCAGACGAGGGGATACGCAGTATTTT.